What follows are 21 T cell receptor beta chains derived from one specimen sequenced in a study of T cells in Graves' hyperthyroidism and ophthalmopathy. Amplification of TCR beta CDR3 regions used RNA as the template. Primed by the HTBI set, a first-round RT-PCR was run on the TCR CDR3. MiXCR was run by TCRdb on the multiplex PCR reads, yielding one entry per CDR3 protein. This table has approximately 400,000 distinct CDR3 sequences, about 20% appearing once. Specimen: blood. The receptors here all came from a woman in her late teens or twenties with Graves' hyperthyroidism.

This clonotype came up many times. V and J are TRBV12-3 or TRBV12-4 and TRBJ1-2; D ambiguous. The CDR3 length is 13 residues. The V end lost 3 bases, the J end lost 2 bases, and 7 bases lay between the germline ends. The CDR3 sequence: CASSFGVNYGYTF. The CDR3 DNA is TGTGCCAGCAGTTTTGGCGTAAACTATGGCTACACCTTC.

The table lists this clonotype with many counts. This chain links TRBV20-1 with TRBJ2-5; D might be TRBD1 (5 bases). This CDR3 region has 14 residues. Germline V gene data show CDR1 as DFQATT and CDR2 as SNEGSKA (reference sequence). Trimming removed 2 bases from V and 2 bases from J, with 12 bases in between. The DNA for the CDR3 is TGCAGTGCTAGAACGACAGATTTTCAAGAGACCCAGTACTTC. This encodes CSARTTDFQETQYF.

This clonotype was picked up many times. CDR3 loop: CSAELAGGIAHEQYF. CDR3 in DNA: TGCAGTGCGGAACTAGCGGGGGGAATAGCCCACGAGCAGTACTTC. The V and J genes are TRBV20-1 and TRBJ2-7, with 12 bases that match TRBD2. The CDR3 loop spans 15 amino acids. In germline, CDR1 is DFQATT, CDR2 SNEGSKA (reference sequence). V lost 6 bases to trimming and J lost 5 bases; unmatched junction nucleotides: 11.

In this sample, this clonotype turned up many times. CDR3 coding DNA: TGCAGTGCGGGGGGGGTGAGCTCCTACGAGCAGTACTTC. Protein sequence: CSAGGVSSYEQYF. J is TRBJ2-7 and V is TRBV20-1; 7 bases match TRBD2. The CDR3 has 13 residues. V trimming: 6 bases; J trimming: 0 bases; junction bases outside the gene matches: 5. CDR1 and CDR2 (germline): DFQATT, SNEGSKA (reference sequence).

This clonotype has at least ten counts. This chain joins TRBV5-1 and TRBJ1-2; D gene ambiguous. The CDR3 spans 14 residues. Trimming cost V 4 bases and J 3 bases, with 13 bases left between them. Germline CDR1 SGHRS, CDR2 YFSETQ. CDR3 amino acids: CASSLRTEDYGYTF. CDR3 bases: TGCGCCAGCAGCCTTCGGACGGAGGACTATGGCTACACCTTC.

This clonotype was seen ten or more times. The V call is TRBV7-9, the J call TRBJ1-1, with a weak D call TRBD1 (5 bases). The CDR3 consists of 15 residues. The V gene's germline CDR1 is SEHNR and CDR2 FQNEAQ (reference sequence). V lost 5 bases to trimming and J lost 6 bases, with 19 bases between them. The CDR3 loop reads CASSIRDSDRAEAFF. For the CDR3, the DNA is TGTGCCAGCAGCATCCGTGACAGCGATCGGGCTGAAGCTTTCTTT.

In this sample, this clonotype turned up many times. This rearrangement joins TRBV7-9 to TRBJ2-7; TRBD1 is a possible D gene (6 bases). CDR3 length: 11 amino acids. CDR1 is SEHNR and CDR2 is FQNEAQ in the germline V gene (reference sequence). The ends were cut back, 11 bases at V and 5 bases at J, with 13 bases in the middle. The CDR3 coding sequence is TGTGCCGTAGAGGGGGTCCACGAGCAGTACTTC. This translates into CAVEGVHEQYF.

As for this clonotype: This may be a read error: a much more frequent sequence differs by one nucleotide. The J gene is TRBJ1-5, the V gene TRBV6-5, with TRBD1 matching over 9 bases. CDR3 length: 14 residues. Germline lookup yields CDR1 MNHEY and CDR2 SVGAGI. V gave up 5 bases and J gave up 5 bases; unmatched junction bases: 4. Here the CDR3 DNA reads TGTGCCAGCAGTAACAGGGGGCCCTATCAGCCCCAGCATTTT. This translates into CASSNRGPYQPQHF.

This clonotype was counted many times. This chain joins TRBV20-1 and TRBJ2-3; D uncertain. This CDR3 is built from 12 residues. The germline CDR1 and CDR2 sequences are DFQATT and SNEGSKA (reference sequence). V lost 0 bases, J lost 4 bases, and 5 bases lay in between. The DNA of the CDR3 is TGCAGTGCTAGAGACCCCCCAGATACGCAGTATTTT. Its protein product is CSARDPPDTQYF.

This clonotype was counted at least ten times. This chain joins TRBV2 and TRBJ2-7; 7 nucleotides line up with TRBD1. J lost 7 bases, V lost 6 bases, and 9 bases had no gene match. Germline V gene sequence: CDR1 SNHLY, CDR2 FYNNEI. The CDR3 runs 13 residues. DNA for the CDR3: TGTGCCAGCAGAGCCGGGACAGCAAGAGAGCAGTACTTC. As protein: CASRAGTAREQYF. The complete variable domain, with remaining parts taken from reference TRBV2 and TRBJ2-7, reads EPEVTQTPSHQVTQMGQEVILRCVPISNHLYFYWYRQILGQKVEFLVSFYNNEISEKSEIFDDQFSVERPDGSNFTLKIRSTKLEDSAMYFCASRAGTAREQYFGPGTRLTVT.

The chain recombines TRBV6-7 with TRBJ2-7; D is unresolved. TRBV6-7 falls under the ORF class, with uncertain function. The CDR3 consists of 14 residues. With 8 bases removed from V and 2 bases from J, the gap between germline ends came to 16 bases. CDR3 in amino acids: CASPNKERAYEQYF. For the CDR3, the DNA is TGTGCCAGCCCGAATAAGGAGAGAGCCTACGAGCAGTACTTC.

The chain recombines TRBV27 with TRBJ2-5; weak D call: TRBD1 (7 bases). Trimming took off 5 bases at V and 4 bases at J, with 17 bases between the two ends. The CDR3 is 15 amino acids. Germline V CDR1 and CDR2: MNHEY, SMNVEV (reference sequence). The CDR3 reads CASSLRQGGGETQYF. DNA of the CDR3: TGTGCCAGCAGTCTCCGACAGGGAGGAGGAGAGACCCAGTACTTC.

The count of this clonotype is one. The chain is built from TRBV12-3 or TRBV12-4 and TRBJ1-5; D call uncertain. There are 14 residues in the CDR3. The V gene lost 3 bases and the J gene lost 3 bases, with 9 bases spanning the gap. The CDR3 nucleotides are TGTGCCAGCAGTTTTTCAGGTCCCAATCAGCCCCAGCATTTT. Protein: CASSFSGPNQPQHF.

The chain has TRBV6-1 and TRBJ2-5, with 7 nucleotides matching TRBD2. CDR1 and CDR2 (germline): MNHNS, SASEGT. The V segment lost 8 bases and the J segment 2 bases; nucleotides outside the gene matches: 11. CDR3 length equals 15 residues. CDR3 region: CASGTGVAGQETQYF. As DNA, the CDR3 is TGTGCCAGCGGTACCGGGGTAGCGGGTCAAGAGACCCAGTACTTC.

This clonotype was found many times. The chain recombines TRBV6-5 with TRBJ1-2; D remains unclear. CDR3 length: 13 residues. Trimming removed 0 bases from V and 6 bases from J, with 8 bases in between. CDR1 MNHEY and CDR2 SVGAGI come from the germline V gene. The CDR3 spells CASSYSSVNGYTF. The CDR3 DNA reads TGTGCCAGCAGTTACTCGTCGGTAAATGGCTACACCTTC.

The chain couples TRBV27 to TRBJ1-1; D is possibly TRBD1 (5 bases). The germline gives CDR1 MNHEY, CDR2 SMNVEV (reference sequence). CDR3 length: 14 residues. Trimming took off 5 bases at V and 5 bases at J, with 15 bases between the two ends. CDR3 sequence (DNA): TGTGCCAGCAGTCCCGCTGGAGGGGCAACTGAAGCTTTCTTT. Protein sequence: CASSPAGGATEAFF.

This clonotype was recorded at least ten times. The rearrangement joins TRBV28 to TRBJ2-2; D unresolved. Between the trimmed V and J ends, which lost 6 bases and 4 bases, there was a span of 15 bases. Germline V gene data show CDR1 as MDHEN and CDR2 as SYDVKM. The CDR3 sequence is 15 residues long. CDR3 residues: CASSTTHYFTGELFF. The CDR3 DNA sequence: TGTGCCAGCAGCACTACTCATTACTTCACCGGGGAGCTGTTTTTT.

This CDR3 is CASSPTGNHYTF. DNA of the CDR3: TGTGCCAGCAGCCCGACAGGGAACCACTACACCTTC. This chain links TRBV6-5 with TRBJ1-2, with 7 bases fitting TRBD1. V was clipped by 6 bases and J by 10 bases; unmatched bases: 8. CDR3 length equals 12 residues. Germline V gives CDR1 MNHEY, CDR2 SVGAGI.

This clonotype was recorded at least ten times. The gene calls are TRBV7-8 and TRBJ2-7; 7 bases are a match to TRBD1. This CDR3 comprises 13 residues. V trimming: 5 bases; J trimming: 6 bases; junction bases outside the gene matches: 7. Germline loops: CDR1 SGHVS, CDR2 FQNEAQ. For the CDR3, the DNA is TGTGCCAGCAGCCACGGGACAGTAAGCGAGCAGTACTTC. This sequence encodes CASSHGTVSEQYF.

This clonotype was counted many times. This chain joins TRBV7-2 and TRBJ2-7, with 9 positions matching TRBD1. V trimming: 4 bases; J trimming: 7 bases; junction bases outside the gene matches: 5. CDR3 length: 13 amino acids. Germline loops: CDR1 SGHTA, CDR2 FQGNSA. Here the CDR3 reads CASSSDRGWEQYF. CDR3 sequence (DNA): TGTGCCAGCAGCTCAGACAGGGGGTGGGAGCAGTACTTC.

There are many counts of this clonotype. The V call is TRBV12-3 or TRBV12-4, the J call TRBJ1-3; TRBD1 is a possible D gene (5 bases). The ends were cut back, 10 bases at V and 2 bases at J, with 18 bases in the middle. CDR3 size: 15 residues. CDR3 protein: CANTGDRIAGNTIYF. CDR3 DNA: TGTGCCAACACCGGCGACAGAATCGCTGGAAACACCATATATTTT.